Included here is one T cell receptor beta chain sequence, with context. CDR1 and CDR2 from the germline V gene are ENHRY and SYGVKD. Trimming took off 10 bases at V and 2 bases at J, with 15 bases between the two ends. The CDR3 extends over 13 amino acids. Profiling relied on immunoSEQ multiplex PCR, and the TCRdb table lists in-frame clones only, not all of them. The table has about 46,000 clones, around 87% seen once. This entry belongs to a study of OX40 agonist ivuxolimab in advanced cancers. This receptor was obtained from an adult with an advanced solid tumor such as melanoma, head and neck, liver or kidney cancer. V is TRBV10-3 and J is TRBJ2-7; D is possibly TRBD1 (6 bases). The sample consisted of CD4+ or CD8+ T cells sorted from blood, taken in a trial of the OX40 agonist ivuxolimab. The CDR3 reads CATEGGEPYEQYF. CDR3 bases: TGTGCCACCGAAGGGGGAGAACCCTACGAGCAGTACTTC.